The 14 T cell receptor beta chains below were found in one sample sequenced in a study of CD8+ T cells in alopecia areata. cDNA prepared by RNA extraction and subsequent reverse transcription served as the template for sequencing. Assay: immunoSEQ multiplex PCR; the TCRdb copy retains only in-frame clones and omits some. The table has around 100,000 clones, around 50% seen once; the top ten hold about 9%. Sequencing was carried out using CD4+ T cells sorted from blood. All receptors derive from a human donor in good health.

J is TRBJ2-7 and V is TRBV5-1; 7 bases agree with TRBD1. Germline values: CDR1 SGHRS, CDR2 YFSETQ. V dropped 8 bases and J dropped 0; count of bases not matched to a gene: 8. The CDR3 spans 14 residues. The CDR3 region is CASKQGSSSYEQYF. The DNA of the CDR3 is TGCGCCAGTAAACAGGGGAGCTCCTCCTACGAGCAGTACTTC.

The chain is built from TRBV5-1 and TRBJ1-2; 7 bases map to TRBD1. V trimming: 4 bases; J trimming: 5 bases; junction bases outside the gene matches: 14. This CDR3 is 16 amino acids long. Per the germline V gene, CDR1 is SGHRS and CDR2 is YFSETQ. The CDR3 region has the DNA TGCGCCAGCAGCAGAGCATCGGGACAGCGAACTTATGGCTACACCTTC. It specifies CASSRASGQRTYGYTF.

This clone was recorded a few times. The chain couples TRBV25-1 to TRBJ1-1, with D perhaps matching TRBD1 (6 bases). CDR1 is MGHDK, CDR2 SYGVNS, per germline. Trimming removed 6 bases from V and 7 bases from J, with 15 bases in between. The CDR3 runs 13 residues. This chain's CDR3 is CASRPGGGGEAFF. The CDR3 DNA reads TGTGCCAGCAGACCGGGGGGCGGGGGTGAAGCTTTCTTT.

The rearrangement uses TRBV28 and TRBJ2-7; D possibly corresponds to TRBD1 (5 bases). This CDR3 has 12 residues. Germline V lookup: CDR1 MDHEN, CDR2 SYDVKM. V was cut by 5 bases and J by 8 bases, with 13 bases left in between. CDR3 sequence: CASSLRVTKQYF. CDR3 in DNA: TGTGCCAGCAGTCTCAGGGTTACCAAGCAGTACTTC.

The table lists this clone with a few counts. The chain couples TRBV18 to TRBJ2-3; weak D call: TRBD2 (6 bases). Germline CDR1 and CDR2: KGHSH and LQKENI. This CDR3 is built from 15 residues. With 6 bases removed from V and 0 bases from J, the gap between germline ends came to 13 bases. CDR3 sequence reads: CASSQYGTSTDTQYF. The DNA of the CDR3 is TGTGCCAGCTCCCAGTACGGGACTAGCACAGATACGCAGTATTTT.

This chain connects TRBV7-2 to TRBJ2-7; D perhaps matches TRBD1 (6 bases). CDR1 and CDR2 from the germline V gene are SGHTA and FQGNSA. The CDR3 spans 13 residues. Deletions cut 5 bases from V and 6 bases from J, with 14 bases between. The CDR3 sequence is CASSAYRASEQYF. CDR3 in DNA: TGTGCCAGCAGCGCGTACAGGGCAAGCGAGCAGTACTTC.

Comments on this clone: The junction departs from germline at one end; a sequencing error may be responsible. The chain employs TRBV9 and TRBJ1-1; D ambiguous. The CDR3 sequence is 9 residues long. Germline lookup yields CDR1 SGDLS and CDR2 YYNGEE. This chain's CDR3 is CASSVGTAF. CDR3 sequence (DNA): TGTGCCAGCAGCGTAGGAACCGCCTTT.

The chain couples TRBV27 to TRBJ2-5, with D unresolved. V lost 5 bases and J lost 4, with 11 bases in between. The CDR3 contains 13 residues. Germline V lookup: CDR1 MNHEY, CDR2 SMNVEV (reference sequence). The CDR3 here is CASSPRPGETQYF. The CDR3 DNA reads as TGTGCCAGCAGTCCTCGACCGGGAGAGACCCAGTACTTC.

The V gene is TRBV29-1, the J gene TRBJ1-2; D ambiguous. The CDR3 totals 12 residues. The V gene's germline CDR1 is SQVTM and CDR2 ANQGSEA. V gave up 2 bases and J gave up 7 bases, with 11 bases separating them. CDR3 nucleotide sequence: TGCAGCGTTGAATCAGGAGGGCTTGGCTACACCTTC. Protein sequence: CSVESGGLGYTF.

The chain uses TRBV19 and TRBJ1-2; 7 bases are shared with TRBD1. J gave up 5 bases and V 4 bases, and 4 bases lay outside the gene matches. The length of the CDR3 is 13 residues. CDR1 is LNHDA and CDR2 is SQIVND in the germline V gene (reference sequence). This CDR3 is CASSTGQRYGYTF. The CDR3, as DNA: TGTGCCAGTAGTACGGGACAGCGGTATGGCTACACCTTC.

The sample holds a few counts of this clone. This chain uses TRBV29-1 with TRBJ2-3; 9 nucleotides align to TRBD2. This CDR3 has 13 amino acids. The germline gives CDR1 SQVTM, CDR2 ANQGSEA. V shed 7 bases, J shed 2 bases, and the junction held 4 bases outside the gene matches. CDR3 region: CSGAGGYTDTQYF. The CDR3 coding sequence is TGCAGCGGAGCGGGGGGCTACACAGATACGCAGTATTTT.

The chain has TRBV2 and TRBJ1-6, with a tentative D call TRBD1 (5 bases). The CDR3 runs to 11 residues. Germline lookup yields CDR1 SNHLY and CDR2 FYNNEI. Trimming shortened V by 4 bases and J by 14 bases, and 9 bases separated the two germline ends. CDR3: CASSGDLTLHF. The CDR3 DNA sequence: TGTGCCAGCAGTGGGGACCTCACCCTCCACTTT.

This clone was observed a few times. The chain couples TRBV2 to TRBJ2-3; 9 positions match TRBD1. Germline V gene lookup returns CDR1 SNHLY and CDR2 FYNNEI. V dropped 2 bases and J dropped 3; count of bases not matched to a gene: 6. The CDR3 totals 16 residues. Written as DNA, the CDR3 is TGTGCCAGCAGTGAATCGGGGACAGGGAGAACAGATACGCAGTATTTT. It translates to CASSESGTGRTDTQYF.

This clone was seen a handful of times. The V gene is TRBV30, the J gene TRBJ1-3, with D hard to call. CDR3 length: 16 residues. The V and J ends lost 0 bases and 3 bases respectively, with 15 bases between them. Germline V CDR1 and CDR2: GTSNPN, SVGIG (reference sequence). The CDR3 is CAWSVKGGFGGNTIYF. Written as DNA, the CDR3 is TGTGCCTGGAGTGTAAAGGGCGGCTTCGGTGGAAACACCATATATTTT.